The source of this TCR beta chain is a study of blood T cell repertoires in COVID-19. Study context: Some COVID-19 samples were acute and others convalescent; all came from the United States, Italy and Spain.

The germline V gene encodes CDR1 SGHVS and CDR2 FNYEAQ. The CDR3 has 16 amino acids. The J segment lost 3 bases and the V segment lost 3 bases, leaving 6 bases of the junction unmatched. Per the original methods: Reference gene primer amplification gave estimated nucleated cell counts. This table comes from immunoSEQ multiplex PCR, and its TCRdb copy is limited to in-frame clones, with some not included. V and J calls and clone size are given by that table; D and trimming were obtained from the DNA. The table has about 78,000 clones, 70% to 90% seen once; the top ten hold about 2.7%. Sequencing input: peripheral blood. This TCR came from a man aged 65-85 years with active or convalescent COVID-19. V and J are TRBV7-6 and TRBJ2-3, with 10 bases that match TRBD1. This CDR3 is CASSFSPGQGTDTQYF. CDR3 bases: TGTGCCAGCAGCTTTTCCCCGGGACAGGGGACAGATACGCAGTATTTT.